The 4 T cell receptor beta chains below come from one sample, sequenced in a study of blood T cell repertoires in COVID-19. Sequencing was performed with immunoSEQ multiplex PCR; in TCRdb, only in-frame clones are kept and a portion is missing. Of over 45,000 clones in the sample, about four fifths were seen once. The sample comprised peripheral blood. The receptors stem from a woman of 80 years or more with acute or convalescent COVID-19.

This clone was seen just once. This CDR3 is CASSGPGGWSEAFF. The CDR3 DNA reads TGTGCCAGTAGTGGACCAGGGGGATGGAGTGAAGCTTTCTTT. This rearrangement joins TRBV19 to TRBJ1-1, with TRBD1 matching 7 bases. In germline, CDR1 is LNHDA, CDR2 SQIVND (reference sequence). The CDR3 is made up of 14 amino acids. V lost 5 bases and J lost 7; bases outside the gene matches: 10.

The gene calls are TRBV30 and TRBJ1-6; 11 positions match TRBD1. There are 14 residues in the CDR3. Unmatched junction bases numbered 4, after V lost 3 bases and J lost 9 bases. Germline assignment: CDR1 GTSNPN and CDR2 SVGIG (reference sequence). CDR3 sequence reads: CAWRGTGGSSPLHF. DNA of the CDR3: TGTGCCTGGAGAGGGACAGGGGGATCTTCACCCCTCCACTTT.

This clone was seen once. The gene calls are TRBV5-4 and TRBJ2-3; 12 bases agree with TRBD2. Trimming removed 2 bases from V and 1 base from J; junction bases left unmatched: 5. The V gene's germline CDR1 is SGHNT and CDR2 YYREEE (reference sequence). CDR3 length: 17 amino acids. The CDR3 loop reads CASSFGLAGTRTDTQYF. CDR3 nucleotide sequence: TGTGCCAGCAGCTTCGGACTAGCGGGGACCCGCACAGATACGCAGTATTTT.

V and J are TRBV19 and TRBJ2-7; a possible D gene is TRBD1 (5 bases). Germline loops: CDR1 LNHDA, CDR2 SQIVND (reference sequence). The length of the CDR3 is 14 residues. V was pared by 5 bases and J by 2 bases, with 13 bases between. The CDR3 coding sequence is TGTGCCAGTAGTCCTGACAGCTACGCCTACGAGCAGTACTTC. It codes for CASSPDSYAYEQYF.